A single sample is the source of the 17 T cell receptor beta chains below, sequenced in a study of CD4 and CD8 cells across lung adenocarcinoma regions. TCRdb processed the PCR reads anew with MiXCR; each CDR3 protein has one entry. Of 13,000 or so distinct CDR3 sequences detected, 47% appear once; the ten largest clones hold over 25%. The specimen sequenced was CD8+ T cells from the margin of a lung tumor. The source is a male donor with lung adenocarcinoma. The CD4 and CD8 labels of this study may be unreliable.

Turning to this clonotype: One end of the junction does not line up with germline, which may come from a read error. The chain links TRBV27 to TRBJ2-4; D might be TRBD2 (5 bases). Germline V gene sequence: CDR1 MNHEY, CDR2 SMNVEV (reference sequence). CDR3 length: 13 residues. CDR3 loop: CARRPSGKDTQYF. The DNA for the CDR3 is TGCGCCAGGAGGCCAAGTGGCAAAGATACGCAGTACTTC.

The chain employs TRBV6-5 and TRBJ2-2, with 7 bases matching TRBD2. CDR1 and CDR2 from the germline V gene are MNHEY and SVGAGI. CDR3 length equals 17 residues. J gave up 13 bases and V 2 bases, and 19 bases lay outside the gene matches. The CDR3 loop is CASSYAGGSSVGEALFF. The CDR3 DNA is TGTGCCAGCAGTTACGCCGGCGGGAGTTCGGTGGGAGAGGCGCTGTTTTTT.

This clonotype has just one count. The chain is built from TRBV6-1 and TRBJ2-4; no clear D. V lost 0 bases to trimming and J lost 13 bases, with 16 bases between them. CDR3 length: 14 residues. Germline values: CDR1 MNHNS, CDR2 SASEGT. In nucleotides, the CDR3 is TGTGCCAGCAGTGAAGCGAGGAGCTCCGTAAGGCAGTACTTC. Protein: CASSEARSSVRQYF.

By frequency in the sample, this clonotype is medium-sized. The CDR3 spells CASSLAPTSGKGNEQYF. CDR3 coding DNA: TGTGCCAGCAGCTTAGCCCCAACTAGCGGGAAAGGGAATGAGCAGTACTTC. The rearrangement joins TRBV7-2 to TRBJ2-1; 10 bases are a match to TRBD2. The last part of the DNA fits TRBJ2-7 better; the J call may be wrong. Germline CDR1 reads SGHTA; CDR2 reads FQGNSA. The CDR3 length is 17 residues.

This chain uses TRBV5-1 with TRBJ2-5; possible D gene TRBD1, 7 bases. In germline, CDR1 is SGHRS, CDR2 YFSETQ. The CDR3 is 17 residues long. V was shortened by 3 bases and J by 0 bases, with 18 bases between the two germline ends. The CDR3 DNA reads as TGCGCCAGCAGCTGGGGGGTGACAGGGACGTACCAAGAGACCCAGTACTTC. Translated: CASSWGVTGTYQETQYF.

This clonotype is categorized as medium-sized (0.01 to 0.1%). V is TRBV6-1 and J is TRBJ2-7; 9 positions agree with TRBD1. V lost 5 bases and J lost 3; bases outside the gene matches: 5. Germline V gives CDR1 MNHNS, CDR2 SASEGT. The CDR3 runs 14 residues. The CDR3 loop is CASSPRDRDYEQYF. In DNA, the CDR3 is TGTGCCAGCAGTCCCCGGGACAGGGACTACGAGCAGTACTTC.

This clonotype came up a few times. The chain is built from TRBV4-1 and TRBJ2-1; 9 nucleotides match TRBD1. The CDR3 runs to 17 residues. The V gene's germline CDR1 is MGHRA and CDR2 YSYEKL. V lost 0 bases, J lost 10 bases, and 13 bases stayed unmatched. CDR3 region: CASSQDLSRDRVGEQFF. In DNA, the CDR3 is TGCGCCAGCAGCCAAGATCTTAGTAGGGACAGGGTTGGCGAGCAGTTCTTC.

This clonotype has ten or more counts. The chain is built from TRBV6-1 and TRBJ2-1; 12 bases agree with TRBD2. J was trimmed by 0 bases and V by 7 bases; bases with no gene match: 1. The CDR3 contains 15 residues. The germline V gene has CDR1 MNHNS and CDR2 SASEGT. CDR3 DNA sequence: TGTGCCAGCACGACTAGCGGGAGCTCCTACAATGAGCAGTTCTTC. This codes for CASTTSGSSYNEQFF.

The J gene is TRBJ2-3, the V gene TRBV27, with D perhaps assigned TRBD1 or TRBD2 (6 bases each). The DNA end is more similar to TRBJ2-7, so the J call may be wrong. The germline CDR1 and CDR2 sequences are MNHEY and SMNVEV (reference sequence). The CDR3 covers 16 residues. This CDR3 is CACSGRGGRGKDTQYF. DNA of the CDR3: TGTGCTTGCAGTGGACGAGGGGGGCGTGGCAAAGATACGCAGTACTTC.

DNA of the CDR3: TGTGCCAGCAGTTACTTTTTCGGGACTAGCGGTATTACTGAGCAGTTCTTC. Protein product: CASSYFFGTSGITEQFF. This sequence joins TRBV6-5 and TRBJ2-1, with 11 bases lining up with TRBD2. Trimming cost V 1 base and J 9 bases; bases outside gene matches: 11. CDR3 length: 17 amino acids. Per the germline V gene, CDR1 is MNHEY and CDR2 is SVGAGI.

The chain links TRBV27 to TRBJ2-1; D not resolved. The J call may not be correct, given that the DNA end is closer to TRBJ2-7. Germline V gene sequence: CDR1 MNHEY, CDR2 SMNVEV (reference sequence). The CDR3 length is 15 residues. The CDR3 DNA is TGTGCCAGCAGTTTAAAGGCCGTGATCTCCAATGAGCAGTACTTC. Amino acids: CASSLKAVISNEQYF.

The V call is TRBV6-2 or TRBV6-3, the J call TRBJ2-5; D is possibly TRBD1 (6 bases). From germline, CDR1 is MNHEY and CDR2 SVGEGT. This CDR3 is 14 amino acids long. CDR3 coding DNA: TGTGCGGGGAGTGGGGGCCGGGACAAAGAGACCCAGTACTTC. Encoded protein: CAGSGGRDKETQYF.

This clonotype was counted ten times or more. This may arise from a read error, as a much more abundant clone is one base away. The chain combines TRBV7-2 with TRBJ2-1, with TRBD1 matching over 9 bases. The J call may be incorrect, as the DNA end agrees better with TRBJ2-7. Germline CDR1 and CDR2: SGHTA and FQGNSA. This CDR3 region has 17 residues. This CDR3 reads CASSLGSVTGGQNEQYF. The CDR3, as DNA: TGTGCCAGCAGCTTAGGGTCCGTAACAGGGGGCCAGAATGAGCAGTACTTC.

Points on this clonotype: One end of the junction does not line up with germline, which may come from a read error. CDR3 bases: TGTGGCAGCAACACGGGGCCTACAGCCAAAAATACGCAGTACTTC. Translating it yields CGSNTGPTAKNTQYF. The chain couples TRBV6-1 to TRBJ2-4; TRBD1 or TRBD2 may be the D gene (5 bases each). The CDR3 is 15 amino acids. The germline V gene has CDR1 MNHNS and CDR2 SASEGT.

This clonotype was observed at least ten times. The chain combines TRBV7-8 with TRBJ2-5, with TRBD2 matching 8 bases. The CDR3 sequence is 15 residues long. The V segment lost 1 base and the J segment 11 bases; nucleotides outside the gene matches: 12. Germline V lookup: CDR1 SGHVS, CDR2 FQNEAQ. CDR3 nucleotides: TGTGCCAGCAGCTTAGAACTAGCGGCCTACAATGAGCAGTACTTC. It specifies CASSLELAAYNEQYF.

The count of this clonotype is one. Its ends do not fully match the called genes, so a read error is possible. The chain has TRBV27 and TRBJ2-5, with D perhaps TRBD1 (5 bases). CDR1 is MNHEY and CDR2 is SMNVEV in the germline V gene (reference sequence). The length of the CDR3 is 13 residues. The CDR3 DNA is TGTGCCGGCTGTGGCAGGGTGAAAGAGTCCCAGCTTTTC. Its translation is CAGCGRVKESQLF.

This clonotype has at least ten counts. The chain is built from TRBV30 and TRBJ2-4; possible D gene TRBD1, 5 bases. V shed 1 base and J shed 0 bases, with 19 bases lying between them. CDR1 GTSNPN and CDR2 SVGIG come from the germline V gene (reference sequence). The CDR3 extends over 18 amino acids. CDR3 in amino acids: CAWSGVQTPTVAKNIQYF. The DNA of the CDR3 is TGTGCCTGGAGTGGAGTGCAGACCCCGACAGTAGCCAAAAACATTCAGTACTTC.